This paragraph covers one T cell receptor (beta chain) sequence. Indicated treatment: roughly 19 received Ad26.COV2.S at low or high dose, single or two shots; about five received placebo; per-sample allocation not given. Material that was analyzed had been drawn on day 63 after the first vaccine or placebo injection. This sample was included in a study of Ad26.COV2.S vaccination and SARS-CoV-2 variants. Study details: Ad26.COV2.S, an intramuscular injection, was given once or twice 56 days apart.

The method was immunoSEQ multiplex PCR; TCRdb's version includes in-frame clones alone and lacks a portion of them. Seen here are around 340,000 clones, roughly 89% observed once, and the top ten hold around 5.3%. This CDR3 spans 13 amino acids. Germline V CDR1 and CDR2: MNHEY, SVGEGT. Trimming stripped 6 bases from V and 1 base from J, with 9 bases between. The receptor was isolated from a person between 18 and 65 years old who received the Ad26.COV2.S COVID-19 vaccine or a placebo. The sequences come from peripheral blood, collected in a trial of Ad26.COV2.S vaccine versus placebo. This chain links TRBV6-2 or TRBV6-3 with TRBJ1-1; D gene unclear. The CDR3 loop is CASSPQQNTEAFF. As DNA, the CDR3 is TGTGCCAGCAGCCCACAACAGAACACTGAAGCTTTCTTT.